A selection of T cell receptor beta chains follows, all from one sample in a study of blood T cells in healthy people across ages. TCRdb re-called the 5' RACE reads through MiXCR, storing one row per CDR3 protein. The top ten hold around 8% of the sample, which has 1.4 million to 1.5 million distinct CDR3 sequences, about 43% seen once. The source material was blood. These TCRs come from a woman between 18 and 30 years old in good health. CDR3s include the opening cysteine and the closing phenylalanine or tryptophan. A D gene is named only where the DNA matches it firmly. Size values are once, few and many counts, or a class for expanded clones, and some rows have none.

V gene: TRBV20-1; D gene: TRBD2; clone size: .; J gene: TRBJ2-1; CDR3 DNA: TGCAGTGCTAGAGATCCTAGCGGGTACAATGAGCAGTTCTTC; CDR3 protein: CSARDPSGYNEQFF
V gene: TRBV6-1; D gene: TRBD1; clone size: .; J gene: TRBJ1-6; CDR3 DNA: TGTGCCAGCAGTGCCCTAGACAGGGACGAATCTCCCCTCCACTTT; CDR3 protein: CASSALDRDESPLHF
V gene: TRBV3-1; D gene: .; clone size: .; J gene: TRBJ2-5; CDR3 DNA: TGTGCCAGCCTAGTAGGAGAGACCCAGTACTTC; CDR3 protein: CASLVGETQYF
V gene: TRBV5-1; D gene: TRBD2; clone size: once; J gene: TRBJ2-5; CDR3 DNA: TGCGCCAGCAGCCAAGCGGGAGCAGTGGAGACCCAGTACTTC; CDR3 protein: CASSQAGAVETQYF
V gene: TRBV11-2; D gene: .; clone size: few; J gene: TRBJ2-7; CDR3 DNA: TGTGCCAGCAGCCCCGTGGGGACACGGTCCTACGAGCAGTACTTC; CDR3 protein: CASSPVGTRSYEQYF
V gene: TRBV29-1; D gene: .; clone size: many; J gene: TRBJ2-1; CDR3 DNA: TGCAGCGTTGGACCTCGGGACATTAGGGGGAATGAGCAGTTCTTC; CDR3 protein: CSVGPRDIRGNEQFF
V gene: TRBV6-8; D gene: TRBD1; clone size: .; J gene: TRBJ2-5; CDR3 DNA: TGTGCCAGCAGTTACGAAAACCGGGACAGGGGGGAAGAGACCCAGTACTTC; CDR3 protein: CASSYENRDRGEETQYF
V gene: TRBV9; D gene: TRBD1; clone size: .; J gene: TRBJ1-2; CDR3 DNA: TGTGCCAGCAGCTCAACCGGGACAGGAGGCTCCTATGGCTACACCTTC; CDR3 protein: CASSSTGTGGSYGYTF
V gene: TRBV9; D gene: .; clone size: once; J gene: TRBJ1-2; CDR3 DNA: TGTGCCAGCAGCGTGTCTACGGGGCACTATGGCTACACCTTC; CDR3 protein: CASSVSTGHYGYTF
V gene: TRBV20-1; D gene: TRBD2; clone size: .; J gene: TRBJ2-5; CDR3 DNA: TGCAGTGCTAGGTCTAATAGCGGGTTCGGGGAGACCCAGTACTTC; CDR3 protein: CSARSNSGFGETQYF